Following are 20 T cell receptor beta chains from one sample sequenced in a study of shared clonotypes between healthy human individuals (dated by TCRdb to about 2020). Library method: the immunoSEQ multiplex PCR assay. This immuneACCESS table, as held by TCRdb, lists in-frame sequences with V and J called but not all clones. Of the missing ones, under half trace to an unresolved V gene in checked studies; the others have no known cause. The sample contains about 2.3 million clones, under 95% of them found a single time. The ten top clones hold roughly 0.34% of the sample. Sequencing used naive CD4+ T cells from PBMCs. The cell subset or site label, as the study defines it: CD45RA+ positively selected. The receptors originated from a young man in good health. Some clones in this sample may be carry-over from other donors' samples.

The rearrangement joins TRBV28 to TRBJ2-7; 8 nucleotides line up with TRBD2. The CDR3 runs 16 residues. V lost 3 bases and J lost 1; bases outside the gene matches: 8. Germline CDR1 and CDR2: MDHEN and SYDVKM. CDR3 sequence: CASSFVRTGGSYEQYF. For the CDR3, the DNA is TGTGCCAGCAGTTTCGTTCGGACGGGAGGGTCCTACGAGCAGTACTTC.

The chain employs TRBV30 and TRBJ2-1, with no clear D. Germline V gives CDR1 GTSNPN, CDR2 SVGIG (reference sequence). The CDR3 extends over 15 amino acids. The V end was cut by 0 bases, the J end by 0 bases, with 9 bases between. The DNA for the CDR3 is TGTGCCTGGAGTGTAGGTAGCAACTCCTACAATGAGCAGTTCTTC. Translation: CAWSVGSNSYNEQFF.

J is TRBJ2-5 and V is TRBV5-1; TRBD1 matches 9 bases. This CDR3 spans 16 amino acids. The junction had 12 bases not matched to a gene; V was cut back by 6 bases and J by 3 bases. Germline V CDR1 and CDR2: SGHRS, YFSETQ. CDR3 in DNA: TGCGCCAGCACCCCCAGGGTAACAGGGGGCGAAGAGACCCAGTACTTC. Residues: CASTPRVTGGEETQYF.

This chain joins TRBV20-1 and TRBJ2-7; D is possibly TRBD1 (6 bases). Germline V gives CDR1 DFQATT, CDR2 SNEGSKA (reference sequence). The CDR3 is 10 residues long. CDR3 nucleotides: TGCAGCGCCACAGGGAGCGAGCAGTACTTC. Translation: CSATGSEQYF.

J is TRBJ2-5 and V is TRBV30; the match to TRBD2 covers 9 bases. The CDR3 loop spans 16 amino acids. CDR1 and CDR2 (germline): GTSNPN, SVGIG (reference sequence). V trimming: 4 bases; J trimming: 3 bases; junction bases outside the gene matches: 12. The CDR3 nucleotides read TGTGCCTGGACCCTCTTGCGGGGGGGGCTTGAAGAGACCCAGTACTTC. Translated, it gives CAWTLLRGGLEETQYF. The full variable domain, rest sourced from reference TRBV30 and TRBJ2-5, is SQTIHQWPATLVQPVGSPLSLECTVEGTSNPNLYWYRQAAGRGLQLLFYSVGIGQISSEVPQNLSASRPQDRQFILSSKKLLLSDSGFYLCAWTLLRGGLEETQYFGPGTRLLVL.

The genes are TRBV7-2 and TRBJ2-1; D is undetermined. The CDR3 length is 17 residues. CDR1 SGHTA and CDR2 FQGNSA come from the germline V gene. V was trimmed by 4 bases and J by 10 bases, leaving 26 bases between them. In nucleotides, the CDR3 is TGTGCCAGCAGCTCCTATCCCCGGGCGGCTTCTTTTACCGAGCAGTTCTTC. Its protein product is CASSSYPRAASFTEQFF.

The chain links TRBV27 to TRBJ1-3; the match to TRBD1 covers 7 bases. The CDR3 has 14 amino acids. The germline V gene has CDR1 MNHEY and CDR2 SMNVEV (reference sequence). With 4 bases clipped from V and 3 bases from J, the junction kept 3 bases outside the gene matches. The CDR3 nucleotides read TGTGCCAGCAGTTCCACAGGGGATGGAAACACCATATATTTT. Translating gives CASSSTGDGNTIYF.

The rearrangement joins TRBV28 to TRBJ1-2; D is uncertain. V lost 6 bases and J lost 0, with 14 bases in between. This CDR3 is built from 15 residues. Germline V lookup: CDR1 MDHEN, CDR2 SYDVKM. The CDR3, as DNA: TGTGCCAGCAGCCCCGGGTCCGGGACTAACTATGGCTACACCTTC. This translates into CASSPGSGTNYGYTF.

In its sample, this clone was seen once. Other nucleotide sequences from this sample produce the same CDR3. The gene calls are TRBV7-9 and TRBJ2-3; 9 nucleotides match TRBD1. The V segment lost 5 bases and the J segment 2 bases; nucleotides outside the gene matches: 5. This CDR3 comprises 15 residues. Germline CDR1 SEHNR, CDR2 FQNEAQ (reference sequence). The CDR3 reads CASSLGQGPTDTQYF. CDR3 bases: TGTGCCAGCAGCCTCGGACAGGGGCCCACAGATACGCAGTATTTT. Based on the CDR3 plus reference TRBV7-9 and TRBJ2-3, the full variable domain is DTGVSQNPRHKITKRGQNVTFRCDPISEHNRLYWYRQTLGQGPEFLTYFQNEAQLEKSRLLSDRFSAERPKGSFSTLEIQRTEQGDSAMYLCASSLGQGPTDTQYFGPGTRLTVL.

The J gene is TRBJ1-3, the V gene TRBV9; D unclear. This CDR3 spans 13 amino acids. CDR1 and CDR2 from the germline V gene are SGDLS and YYNGEE. Deletions cut 8 bases from V and 0 bases from J, with 9 bases between. The CDR3, as DNA: TGTGCCAGTGGTGGGAGCTCTGGAAACACCATATATTTT. Translated, it gives CASGGSSGNTIYF.

This clone was detected once. The chain carries TRBV20-1 and TRBJ2-3; D not certain. In germline, CDR1 is DFQATT, CDR2 SNEGSKA (reference sequence). The CDR3 runs to 8 residues. V lost 4 bases and J lost 7, with 0 bases in between. CDR3 sequence reads: CSANTQYF. The CDR3 DNA reads TGCAGTGCTAATACGCAGTATTTT.

The V and J genes are TRBV18 and TRBJ2-1; 7 bases are a match to TRBD2. The CDR3 totals 15 residues. V shed 3 bases and J 8 bases; nucleotides not matched to a gene: 10. Per germline, CDR1 KGHSH and CDR2 LQKENI. This CDR3 is CASSPGTTGGHEQFF. In DNA, the CDR3 is TGTGCCAGCTCACCCGGGACTACCGGAGGCCATGAGCAGTTCTTC.

With regard to this clone: This sample includes further DNA sequences coding for the same CDR3. The rearrangement uses TRBV5-1 and TRBJ2-2, with no clear D. The V gene's germline CDR1 is SGHRS and CDR2 YFSETQ. V lost 4 bases, J lost 1 base, and 5 bases lay in between. This CDR3 is built from 13 residues. The CDR3 is CASSPENTGELFF. The CDR3 DNA is TGCGCCAGCAGCCCCGAGAACACCGGGGAGCTGTTTTTT. Full variable domain (outside the CDR3, taken from reference TRBV5-1 and TRBJ2-2): KAGVTQTPRYLIKTRGQQVTLSCSPISGHRSVSWYQQTPGQGLQFLFEYFSETQRNKGNFPGRFSGRQFSNSRSEMNVSTLELGDSALYLCASSPENTGELFFGEGSRLTVL.

V usage is TRBV5-1 and J usage is TRBJ1-1; 11 bases fit TRBD1. The V gene end was trimmed by 4 bases and the J gene end by 10 bases; junction bases not matched to a gene: 9. Germline CDR1 and CDR2: SGHRS and YFSETQ. This CDR3 spans 14 amino acids. The CDR3 sequence: CASSLDGQGARAFF. The CDR3 DNA sequence: TGCGCCAGCAGCCTGGACGGACAGGGGGCGAGAGCTTTCTTT.

The chain has TRBV18 and TRBJ1-1, with TRBD1 as a possible D gene (5 bases). The CDR3 has 15 amino acids. The germline CDR1 and CDR2 sequences are KGHSH and LQKENI. Trimming left V 4 bases short and J 0 bases short, with 12 bases between. The CDR3 loop is CASSLGLLMNTEAFF. The CDR3 nucleotides read TGTGCCAGCTCACTGGGACTCCTCATGAACACTGAAGCTTTCTTT. The full variable domain, completed using reference TRBV18 and TRBJ1-1, is NAGVMQNPRHLVRRRGQEARLRCSPMKGHSHVYWYRQLPEEGLKFMVYLQKENIIDESGMPKERFSAEFPKEGPSILRIQQVVRGDSAAYFCASSLGLLMNTEAFFGQGTRLTVV.

This sequence joins TRBV5-6 and TRBJ2-1; D might be TRBD2 (5 bases). Trimming left V 3 bases short and J 4 bases short, with 17 bases between. CDR3 size: 16 residues. The germline gives CDR1 SGHDT, CDR2 YYEEEE. CDR3 DNA sequence: TGTGCCAGCAGCTCCCGGCCGGCGGGCGCGTACAATGAGCAGTTCTTC. Amino acids: CASSSRPAGAYNEQFF.

This chain uses TRBV10-1 with TRBJ2-2, with D possibly called TRBD1 or TRBD2 (5 bases each). CDR1 is WNHNN and CDR2 is SYGVQD in the germline V gene (reference sequence). V was cut by 5 bases and J by 7 bases, with 14 bases left in between. This CDR3 has 14 amino acids. CDR3 bases: TGCGCCAGCAGTTTCAGCAGGGAGAGCGGGGAGCTGTTTTTT. It is translated as CASSFSRESGELFF.

As regards this clone: Other DNA sequences in the same sample also yield this CDR3. The V call is TRBV5-1, the J call TRBJ2-5; TRBD2 agrees at 8 bases. Germline assignment: CDR1 SGHRS and CDR2 YFSETQ. This CDR3 comprises 14 residues. The J segment lost 4 bases and the V segment lost 0 bases, leaving 2 bases of the junction unmatched. CDR3 DNA: TGCGCCAGCAGCTTGGCTCTAGCGGGAGAGACCCAGTACTTC. Its translation is CASSLALAGETQYF.

The chain links TRBV4-1 to TRBJ1-2; 7 bases agree with TRBD1. Germline CDR1 and CDR2: MGHRA and YSYEKL. Trimming removed 1 base from V and 4 bases from J; junction bases left unmatched: 12. The CDR3 runs to 17 residues. The CDR3 nucleotides read TGCGCCAGCAGCCAAGGCCGGCCCGGGACAGTAATCTATGGCTACACCTTC. It encodes CASSQGRPGTVIYGYTF.

This chain links TRBV10-3 with TRBJ2-1; unclear D gene. Germline CDR1 ENHRY, CDR2 SYGVKD. V was trimmed by 2 bases and J by 12 bases, leaving 14 bases between them. The CDR3 consists of 13 residues. The CDR3: CAISENARIGQFF. The CDR3 DNA reads TGTGCCATCAGTGAGAATGCTCGGATTGGGCAGTTCTTC.